The T cell receptor beta chain under discussion was sequenced for a study of T cells in Graves' hyperthyroidism and ophthalmopathy. Findings of the study overall: The model forecast ophthalmopathy, anticipating it by a median 6.5 months before onset. Using 13 V-J features, a model discriminated ophthalmopathy from stable hyperthyroidism. Blood samples included most of the expanded thyroid clonotypes exceeding 0.001.

This clonotype was found a few times. The antigen is unknown. RNA transcripts gave rise to amplified TCR beta CDR3 regions. During a first-round RT-PCR of the TCR CDR3, the HTBI primer set was used. TCRdb reprocessed the multiplex PCR reads with MiXCR, giving one entry per CDR3 protein. This sample carries about 700,000 distinct CDR3 sequences, 45% of them seen once, and the ten largest clones take less than 8.5%. Each diagnosis was grounded in clinical symptoms, serum thyroxine and TRAb, thyroid ultrasound, and orbital computed tomography. CDR3 length: 11 amino acids. Germline V gives CDR1 SNHLY, CDR2 FYNNEI. V dropped 6 bases and J dropped 9 bases, with 12 bases sitting between them.

This chain connects TRBV2 to TRBJ2-7; tentative D call: TRBD1 (6 bases). The sample consisted of peripheral blood or thyroid tissue (not recorded which). The receptor was isolated from an adult man with Graves' disease, either hyperthyroidism or ophthalmopathy (not recorded which). The CDR3 sequence is CASREDSAQYF. The CDR3 region has the DNA TGTGCCAGCAGGGAGGACAGCGCGCAGTACTTC. The variable domain in full, completed from reference TRBV2 and TRBJ2-7, reads EPEVTQTPSHQVTQMGQEVILRCVPISNHLYFYWYRQILGQKVEFLVSFYNNEISEKSEIFDDQFSVERPDGSNFTLKIRSTKLEDSAMYFCASREDSAQYFGPGTRLTVT.